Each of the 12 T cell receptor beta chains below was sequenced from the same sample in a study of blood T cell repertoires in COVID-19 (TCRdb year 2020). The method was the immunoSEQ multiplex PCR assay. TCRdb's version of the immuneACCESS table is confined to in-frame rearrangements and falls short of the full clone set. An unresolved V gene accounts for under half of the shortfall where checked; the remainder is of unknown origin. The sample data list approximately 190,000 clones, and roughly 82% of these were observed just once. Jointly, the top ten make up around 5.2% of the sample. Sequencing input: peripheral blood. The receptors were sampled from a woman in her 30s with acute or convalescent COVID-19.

The DNA for the CDR3 is TGCAGCGCCTCATTAGGGGCTGGAAACACCATATATTTT. It specifies CSASLGAGNTIYF. The V and J genes are TRBV29-1 and TRBJ1-3; TRBD1 might be the D (5 bases). CDR1 is SQVTM and CDR2 is ANQGSEA in the germline V gene. V was cut by 7 bases and J by 2 bases, with 12 bases left in between. The CDR3 contains 13 residues.

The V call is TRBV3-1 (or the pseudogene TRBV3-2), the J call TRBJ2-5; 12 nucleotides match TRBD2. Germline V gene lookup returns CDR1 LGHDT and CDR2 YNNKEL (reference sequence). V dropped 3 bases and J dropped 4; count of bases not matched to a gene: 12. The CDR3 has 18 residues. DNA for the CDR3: TGTGCCAGCAGCCATGTGAAACTAGCGGGAGGTTGGGGAGAGACCCAGTACTTC. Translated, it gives CASSHVKLAGGWGETQYF.

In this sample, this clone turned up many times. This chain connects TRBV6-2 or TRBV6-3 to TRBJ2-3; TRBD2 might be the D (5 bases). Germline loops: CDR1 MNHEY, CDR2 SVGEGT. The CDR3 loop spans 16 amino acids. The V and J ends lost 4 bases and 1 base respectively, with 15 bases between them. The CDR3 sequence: CASSLTPGGGTDTQYF. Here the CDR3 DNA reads TGTGCCAGCAGTTTAACCCCAGGAGGAGGCACAGATACGCAGTATTTT.

The CDR3 nucleotides are TGTGCCAGCAGCTTAGGAGGCCTAGACACTGAAGCTTTCTTT. This gives the protein CASSLGGLDTEAFF. The chain is built from TRBV7-2 and TRBJ1-1; D call uncertain. The CDR3 consists of 14 residues. Trimming took off 1 base at V and 3 bases at J, with 9 bases between the two ends. Germline-derived CDR1 and CDR2 are SGHTA and FQGNSA.

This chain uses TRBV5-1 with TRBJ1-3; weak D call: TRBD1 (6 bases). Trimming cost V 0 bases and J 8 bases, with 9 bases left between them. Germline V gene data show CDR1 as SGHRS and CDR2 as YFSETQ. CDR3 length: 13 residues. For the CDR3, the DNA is TGCGCCAGCAGCTTGGACAGGGTTGACACCATATATTTT. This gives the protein CASSLDRVDTIYF.

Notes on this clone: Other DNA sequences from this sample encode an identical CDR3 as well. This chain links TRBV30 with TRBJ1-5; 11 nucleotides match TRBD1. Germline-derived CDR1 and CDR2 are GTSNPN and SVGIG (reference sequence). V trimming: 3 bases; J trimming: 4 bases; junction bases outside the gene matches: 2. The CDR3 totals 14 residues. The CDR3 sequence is CAWSRDRGNQPQHF. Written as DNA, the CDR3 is TGTGCCTGGAGCCGGGACAGGGGGAATCAGCCCCAGCATTTT.

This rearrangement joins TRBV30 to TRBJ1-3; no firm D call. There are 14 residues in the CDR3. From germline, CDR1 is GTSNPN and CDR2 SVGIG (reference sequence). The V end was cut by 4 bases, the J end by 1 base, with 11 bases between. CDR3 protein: CAWTNLASGNTIYF. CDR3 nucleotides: TGTGCCTGGACCAACCTTGCGTCTGGAAACACCATATATTTT. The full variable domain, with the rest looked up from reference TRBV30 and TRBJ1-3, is SQTIHQWPATLVQPVGSPLSLECTVEGTSNPNLYWYRQAAGRGLQLLFYSVGIGQISSEVPQNLSASRPQDRQFILSSKKLLLSDSGFYLCAWTNLASGNTIYFGEGSWLTVV.

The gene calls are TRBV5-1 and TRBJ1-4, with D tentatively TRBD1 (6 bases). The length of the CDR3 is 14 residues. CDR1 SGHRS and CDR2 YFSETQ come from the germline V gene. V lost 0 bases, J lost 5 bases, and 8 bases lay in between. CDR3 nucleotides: TGCGCCAGCAGCTTGGGCGGGGGCAATGAAAAACTGTTTTTT. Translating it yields CASSLGGGNEKLFF.

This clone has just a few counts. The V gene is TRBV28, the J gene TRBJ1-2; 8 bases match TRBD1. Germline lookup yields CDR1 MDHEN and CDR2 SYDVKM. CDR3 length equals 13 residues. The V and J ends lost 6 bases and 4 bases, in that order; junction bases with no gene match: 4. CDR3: CASSLGQVYGYTF. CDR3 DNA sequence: TGTGCCAGCAGCTTGGGACAGGTCTATGGCTACACCTTC.

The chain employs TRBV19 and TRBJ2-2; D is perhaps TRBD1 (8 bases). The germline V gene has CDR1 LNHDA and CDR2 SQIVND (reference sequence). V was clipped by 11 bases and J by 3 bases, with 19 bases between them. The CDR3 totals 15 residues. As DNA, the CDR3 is TGTGCCGCAGGGGGCCAGGGAGGGTACACCGGGGAGCTGTTTTTT. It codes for CAAGGQGGYTGELFF.

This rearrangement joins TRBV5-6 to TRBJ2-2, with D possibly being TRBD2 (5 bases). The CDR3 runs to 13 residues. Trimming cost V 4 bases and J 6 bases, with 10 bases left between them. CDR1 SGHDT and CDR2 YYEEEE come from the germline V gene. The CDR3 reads CASSLGVAGELFF. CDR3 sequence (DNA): TGTGCCAGCAGCCTGGGAGTTGCCGGGGAGCTGTTTTTT.

In nucleotides, the CDR3 is TGTGCCAGCAGCCTCTACCCCGGGTTCGGTTTTGGCTACACCTTC. It specifies CASSLYPGFGFGYTF. This chain links TRBV5-8 with TRBJ1-2; no clear D. The CDR3 consists of 15 residues. Trimming pared 4 bases from V and 7 bases from J, leaving 20 bases between. The V gene's germline CDR1 is SGHTS and CDR2 YDEGEE.